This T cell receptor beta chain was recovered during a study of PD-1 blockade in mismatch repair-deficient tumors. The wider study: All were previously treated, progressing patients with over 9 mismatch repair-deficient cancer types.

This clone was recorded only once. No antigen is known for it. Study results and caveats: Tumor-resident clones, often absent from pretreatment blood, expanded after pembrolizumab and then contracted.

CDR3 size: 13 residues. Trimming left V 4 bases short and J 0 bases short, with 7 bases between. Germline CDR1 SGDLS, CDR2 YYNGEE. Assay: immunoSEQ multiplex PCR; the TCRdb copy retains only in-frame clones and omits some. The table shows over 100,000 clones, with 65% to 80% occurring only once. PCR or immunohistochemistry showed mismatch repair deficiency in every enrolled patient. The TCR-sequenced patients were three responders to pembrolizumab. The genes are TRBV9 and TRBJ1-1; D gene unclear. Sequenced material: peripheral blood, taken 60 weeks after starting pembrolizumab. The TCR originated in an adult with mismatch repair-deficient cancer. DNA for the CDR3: TGTGCCAGCAGCTCTAGTGTGAACACTGAAGCTTTCTTT. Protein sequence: CASSSSVNTEAFF.